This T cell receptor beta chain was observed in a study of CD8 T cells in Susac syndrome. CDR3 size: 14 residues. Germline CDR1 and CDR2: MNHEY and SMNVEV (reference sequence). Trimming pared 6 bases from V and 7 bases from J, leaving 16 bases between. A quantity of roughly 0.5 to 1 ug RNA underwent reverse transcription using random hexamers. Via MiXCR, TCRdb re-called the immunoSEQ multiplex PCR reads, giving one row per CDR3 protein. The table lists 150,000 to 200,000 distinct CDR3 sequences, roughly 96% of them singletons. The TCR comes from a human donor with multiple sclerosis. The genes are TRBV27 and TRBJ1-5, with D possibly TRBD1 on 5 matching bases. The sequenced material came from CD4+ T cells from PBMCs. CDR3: CASRYQGGGQPQHF. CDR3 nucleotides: TGTGCCAGCAGGTATCAGGGTGGGGGACAGCCCCAGCATTTT.